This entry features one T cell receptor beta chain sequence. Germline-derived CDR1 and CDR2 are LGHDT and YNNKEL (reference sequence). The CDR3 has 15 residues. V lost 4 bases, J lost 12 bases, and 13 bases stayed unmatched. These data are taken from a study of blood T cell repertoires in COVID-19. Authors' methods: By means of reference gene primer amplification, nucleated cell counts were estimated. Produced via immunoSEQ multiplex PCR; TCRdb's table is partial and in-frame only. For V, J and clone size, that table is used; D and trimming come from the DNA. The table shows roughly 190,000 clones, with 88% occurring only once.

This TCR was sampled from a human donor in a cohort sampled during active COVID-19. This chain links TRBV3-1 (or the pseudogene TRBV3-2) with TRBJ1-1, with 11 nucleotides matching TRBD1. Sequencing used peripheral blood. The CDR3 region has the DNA TGTGCCAGCAGCCCCAACCCCGGGACAGGGGGTTTGTCTTTCTTT. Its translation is CASSPNPGTGGLSFF.